This record looks at one T cell receptor beta chain sequence and its context. This CDR3 region has 16 residues. CDR1 SGDLS and CDR2 YYNGEE come from the germline V gene. The V gene lost 0 bases and the J gene lost 0 bases, with 12 bases spanning the gap. The source of the sample is a study of blood T cell repertoires in COVID-19. Per the authors' pipeline: Cell counts per sample came from amplifying reference gene primers. Assay: immunoSEQ multiplex PCR; the TCRdb copy retains only in-frame clones and omits some. V and J calls plus clone size are reproduced from that table; the DNA served to infer D and trimming. This sample carries 84,000 or so clones, about four fifths of them seen once, and the ten largest clones take 12%.

The specimen sequenced was peripheral blood. The chain links TRBV9 to TRBJ1-2, with D possibly matching TRBD1 (5 bases). The clonotype originates from a middle-aged woman with active or convalescent COVID-19. For the CDR3, the DNA is TGTGCCAGCAGCGTAGCTGGGATGACAGCTAACTATGGCTACACCTTC. Translation: CASSVAGMTANYGYTF.